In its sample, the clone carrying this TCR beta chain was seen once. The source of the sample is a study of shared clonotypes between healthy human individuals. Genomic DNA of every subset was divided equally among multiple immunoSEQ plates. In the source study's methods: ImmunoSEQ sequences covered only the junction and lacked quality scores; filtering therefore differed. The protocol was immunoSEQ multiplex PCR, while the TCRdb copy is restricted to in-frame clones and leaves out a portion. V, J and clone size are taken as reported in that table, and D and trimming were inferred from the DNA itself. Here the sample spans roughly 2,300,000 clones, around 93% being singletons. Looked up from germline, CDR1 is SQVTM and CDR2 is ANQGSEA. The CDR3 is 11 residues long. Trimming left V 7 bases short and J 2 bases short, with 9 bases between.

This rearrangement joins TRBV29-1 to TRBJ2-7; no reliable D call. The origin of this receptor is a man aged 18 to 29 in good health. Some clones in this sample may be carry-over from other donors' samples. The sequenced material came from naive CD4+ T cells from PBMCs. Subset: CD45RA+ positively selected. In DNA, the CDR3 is TGCAGCGCTCAATCGACCTACGAGCAGTACTTC. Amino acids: CSAQSTYEQYF.